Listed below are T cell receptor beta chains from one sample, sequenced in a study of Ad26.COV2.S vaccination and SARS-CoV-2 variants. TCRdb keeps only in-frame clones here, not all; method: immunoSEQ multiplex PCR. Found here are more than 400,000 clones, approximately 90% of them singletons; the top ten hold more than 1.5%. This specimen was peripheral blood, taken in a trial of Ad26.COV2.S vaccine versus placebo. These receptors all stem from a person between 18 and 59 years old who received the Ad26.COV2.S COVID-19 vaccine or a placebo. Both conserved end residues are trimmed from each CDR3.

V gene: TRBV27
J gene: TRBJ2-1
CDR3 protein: ASRISRVPTPLSYNEQF

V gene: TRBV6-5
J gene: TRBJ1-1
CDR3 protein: ASSYTKGGNTEAF

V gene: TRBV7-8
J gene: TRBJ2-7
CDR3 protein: ASSPPKVPYEQY

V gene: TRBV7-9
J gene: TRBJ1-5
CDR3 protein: ASSPSGQPQH

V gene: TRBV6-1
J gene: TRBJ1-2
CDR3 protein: ASSDGQGGYGYT

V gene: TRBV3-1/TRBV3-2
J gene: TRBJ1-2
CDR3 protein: ASSQGGGMSGYT

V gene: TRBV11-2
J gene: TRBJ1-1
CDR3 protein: ASSLQWWAGQMNTEAF

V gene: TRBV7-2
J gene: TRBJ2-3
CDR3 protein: ASSQGTSN

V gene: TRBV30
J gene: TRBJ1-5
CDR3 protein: AWGVSVGVSNQPQH

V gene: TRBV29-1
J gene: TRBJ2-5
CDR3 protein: SVDRQGAETQY